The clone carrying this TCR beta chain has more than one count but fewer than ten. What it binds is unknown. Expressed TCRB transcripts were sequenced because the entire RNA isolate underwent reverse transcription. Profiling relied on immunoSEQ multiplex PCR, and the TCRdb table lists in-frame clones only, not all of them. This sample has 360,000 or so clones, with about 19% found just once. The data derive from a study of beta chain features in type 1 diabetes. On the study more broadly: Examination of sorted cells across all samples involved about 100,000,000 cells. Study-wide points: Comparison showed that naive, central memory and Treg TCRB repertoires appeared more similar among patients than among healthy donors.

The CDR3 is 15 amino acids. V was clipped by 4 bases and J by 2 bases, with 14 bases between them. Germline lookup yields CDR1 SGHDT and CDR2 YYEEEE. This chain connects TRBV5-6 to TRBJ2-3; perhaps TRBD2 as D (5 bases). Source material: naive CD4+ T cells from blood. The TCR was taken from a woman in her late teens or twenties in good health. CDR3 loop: CASSPRGRLTDTQYF. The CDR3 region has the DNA TGTGCCAGCAGCCCTCGCGGGCGTCTCACAGATACGCAGTATTTT.